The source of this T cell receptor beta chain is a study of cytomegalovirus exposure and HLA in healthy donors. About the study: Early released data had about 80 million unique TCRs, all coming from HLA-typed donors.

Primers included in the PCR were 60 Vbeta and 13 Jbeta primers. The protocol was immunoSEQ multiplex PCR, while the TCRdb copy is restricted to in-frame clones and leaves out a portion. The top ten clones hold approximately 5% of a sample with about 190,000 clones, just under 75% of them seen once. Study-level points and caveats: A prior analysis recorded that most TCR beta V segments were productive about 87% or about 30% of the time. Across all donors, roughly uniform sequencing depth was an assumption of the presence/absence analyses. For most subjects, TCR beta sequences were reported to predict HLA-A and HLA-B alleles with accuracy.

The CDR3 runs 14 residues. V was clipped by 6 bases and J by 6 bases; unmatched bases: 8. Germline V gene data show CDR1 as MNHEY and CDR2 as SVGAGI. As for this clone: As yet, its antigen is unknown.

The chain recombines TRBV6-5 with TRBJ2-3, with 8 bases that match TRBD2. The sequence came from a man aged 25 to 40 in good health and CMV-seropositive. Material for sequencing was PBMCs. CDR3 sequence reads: CASRREALRDTQYF. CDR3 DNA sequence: TGTGCCAGCAGGCGGGAGGCCCTGCGGGATACGCAGTATTTT.